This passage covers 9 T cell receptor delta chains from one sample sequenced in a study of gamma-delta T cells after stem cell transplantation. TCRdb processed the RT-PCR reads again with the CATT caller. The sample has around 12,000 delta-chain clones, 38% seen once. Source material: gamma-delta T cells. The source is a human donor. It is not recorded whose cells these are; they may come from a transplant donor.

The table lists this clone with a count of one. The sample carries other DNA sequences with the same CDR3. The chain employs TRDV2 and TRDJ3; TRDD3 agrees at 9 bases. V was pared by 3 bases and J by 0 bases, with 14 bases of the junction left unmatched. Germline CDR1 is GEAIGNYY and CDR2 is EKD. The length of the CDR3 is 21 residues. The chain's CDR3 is CACDPVLGDTASSWDTRQMFF. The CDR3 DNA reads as TGTGCCTGTGACCCCGTACTAGGGGATACGGCCAGCTCCTGGGACACCCGACAGATGTTTTTC.

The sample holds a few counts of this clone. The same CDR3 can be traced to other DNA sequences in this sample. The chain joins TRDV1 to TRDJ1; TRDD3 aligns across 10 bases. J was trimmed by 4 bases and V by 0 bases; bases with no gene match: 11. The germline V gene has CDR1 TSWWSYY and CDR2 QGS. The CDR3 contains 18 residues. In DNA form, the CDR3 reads TGTGCTCTTGGGGAACTAGGGACTGGGGGATTAAGATGCGATAAACTCATCTTT. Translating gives CALGELGTGGLRCDKLIF.

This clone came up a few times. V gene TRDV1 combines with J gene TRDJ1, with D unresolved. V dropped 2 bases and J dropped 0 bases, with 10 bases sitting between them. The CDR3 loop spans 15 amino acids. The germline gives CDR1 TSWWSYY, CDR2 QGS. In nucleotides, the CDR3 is TGTGCTCTTGGGGAAGGGTCCCCCTACACCGATAAACTCATCTTT. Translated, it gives CALGEGSPYTDKLIF.

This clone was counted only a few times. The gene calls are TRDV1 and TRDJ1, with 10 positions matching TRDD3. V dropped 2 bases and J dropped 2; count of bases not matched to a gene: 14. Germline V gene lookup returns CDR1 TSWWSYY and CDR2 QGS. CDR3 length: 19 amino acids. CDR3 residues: CALGECASSGGYGTDKLIF. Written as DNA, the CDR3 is TGTGCTCTTGGGGAATGCGCTTCTTCGGGGGGATACGGGACCGATAAACTCATCTTT.

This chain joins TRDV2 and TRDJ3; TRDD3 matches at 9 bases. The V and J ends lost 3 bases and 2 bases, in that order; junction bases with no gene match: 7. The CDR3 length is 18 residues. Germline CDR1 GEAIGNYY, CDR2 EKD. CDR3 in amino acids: CACDAGLGETWDTRQMFF. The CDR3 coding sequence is TGTGCCTGTGACGCAGGACTGGGGGAAACCTGGGACACCCGACAGATGTTTTTC.

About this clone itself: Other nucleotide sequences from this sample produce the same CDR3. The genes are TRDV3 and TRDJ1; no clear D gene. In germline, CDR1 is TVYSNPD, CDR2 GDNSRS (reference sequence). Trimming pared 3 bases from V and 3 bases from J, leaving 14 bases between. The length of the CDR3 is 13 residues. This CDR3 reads CAFPPSTADKLIF. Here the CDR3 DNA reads TGTGCCTTCCCCCCCAGTACTGCCGATAAACTCATCTTT. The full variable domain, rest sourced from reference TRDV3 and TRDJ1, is CDKVTQSSPDQTVASGSEVVLLCTYDTVYSNPDLFWYRIRPDYSFQFVFYGDNSRSEGADFTQGRFSVKHILTQKAFHLVISPVRTEDSATYYCAFPPSTADKLIFGKGTRVTVEP.

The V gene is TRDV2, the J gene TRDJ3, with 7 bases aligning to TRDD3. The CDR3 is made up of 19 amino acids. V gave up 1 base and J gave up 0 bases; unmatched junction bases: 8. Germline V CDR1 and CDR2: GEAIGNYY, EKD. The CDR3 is CACDTYWGSSSWDTRQMFF. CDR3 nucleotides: TGTGCCTGTGACACGTACTGGGGATCTAGCTCCTGGGACACCCGACAGATGTTTTTC.

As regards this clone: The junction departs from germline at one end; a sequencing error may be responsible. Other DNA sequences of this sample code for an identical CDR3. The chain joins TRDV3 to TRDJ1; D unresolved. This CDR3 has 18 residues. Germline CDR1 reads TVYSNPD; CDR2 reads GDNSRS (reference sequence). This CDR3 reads CASATKSVGPPCTDKLIF. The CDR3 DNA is TGTGCCTCCGCCACTAAAAGTGTGGGACCCCCCTGCACCGATAAACTCATCTTC.

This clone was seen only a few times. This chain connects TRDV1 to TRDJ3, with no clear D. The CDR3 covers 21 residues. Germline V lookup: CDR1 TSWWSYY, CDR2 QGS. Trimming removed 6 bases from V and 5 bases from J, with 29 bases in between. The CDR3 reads CALGHRTVHDIYPRDTRQMFF. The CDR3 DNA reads TGTGCTCTTGGACACCGAACTGTCCACGATATTTATCCGAGGGACACCCGACAGATGTTTTTC.